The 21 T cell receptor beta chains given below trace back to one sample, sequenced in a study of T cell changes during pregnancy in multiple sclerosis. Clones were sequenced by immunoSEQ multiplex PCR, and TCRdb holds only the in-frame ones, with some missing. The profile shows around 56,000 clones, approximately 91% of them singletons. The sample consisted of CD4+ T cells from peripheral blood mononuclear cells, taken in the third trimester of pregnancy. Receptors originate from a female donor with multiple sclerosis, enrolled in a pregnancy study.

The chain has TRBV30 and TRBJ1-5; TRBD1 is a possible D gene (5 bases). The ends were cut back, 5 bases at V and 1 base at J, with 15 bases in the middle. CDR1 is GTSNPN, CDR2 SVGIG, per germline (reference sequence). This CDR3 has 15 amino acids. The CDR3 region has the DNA TGTGCCTGGGGACCGGGGGGTCTAAGCAATCAGCCCCAGCATTTT. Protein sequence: CAWGPGGLSNQPQHF. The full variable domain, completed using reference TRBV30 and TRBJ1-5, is SQTIHQWPATLVQPVGSPLSLECTVEGTSNPNLYWYRQAAGRGLQLLFYSVGIGQISSEVPQNLSASRPQDRQFILSSKKLLLSDSGFYLCAWGPGGLSNQPQHFGDGTRLSIL.

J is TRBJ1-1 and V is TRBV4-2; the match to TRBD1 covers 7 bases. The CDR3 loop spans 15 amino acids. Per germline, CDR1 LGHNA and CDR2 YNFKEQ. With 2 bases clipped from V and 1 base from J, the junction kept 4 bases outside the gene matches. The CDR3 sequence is CASSQPTGWNTEAFF. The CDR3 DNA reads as TGTGCCAGCAGCCAACCGACAGGGTGGAACACTGAAGCTTTCTTT.

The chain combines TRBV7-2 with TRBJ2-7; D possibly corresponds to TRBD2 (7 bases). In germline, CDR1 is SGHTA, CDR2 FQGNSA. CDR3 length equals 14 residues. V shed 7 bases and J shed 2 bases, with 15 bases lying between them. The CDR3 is CASTSSGGPYEQYF. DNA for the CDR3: TGTGCCAGCACCTCTTCGGGGGGCCCCTACGAGCAGTACTTC.

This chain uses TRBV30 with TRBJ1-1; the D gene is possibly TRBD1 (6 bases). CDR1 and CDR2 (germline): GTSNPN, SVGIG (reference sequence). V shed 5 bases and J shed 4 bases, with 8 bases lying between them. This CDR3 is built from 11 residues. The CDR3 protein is CAWDRFTEAFF. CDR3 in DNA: TGTGCCTGGGACAGGTTCACTGAAGCTTTCTTT.

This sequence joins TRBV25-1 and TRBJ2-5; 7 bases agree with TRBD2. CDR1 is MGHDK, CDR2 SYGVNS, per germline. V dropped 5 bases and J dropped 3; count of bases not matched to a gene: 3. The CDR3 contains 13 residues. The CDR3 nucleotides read TGTGCCAGCAGTTTGGGGGGGGAAGAGACCCAGTACTTC. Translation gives CASSLGGEETQYF.

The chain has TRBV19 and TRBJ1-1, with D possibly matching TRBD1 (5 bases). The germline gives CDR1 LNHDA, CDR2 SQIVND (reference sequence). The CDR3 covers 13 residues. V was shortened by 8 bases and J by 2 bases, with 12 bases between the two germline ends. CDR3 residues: CASQTDHNTEAFF. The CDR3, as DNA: TGTGCCAGTCAGACAGACCACAACACTGAAGCTTTCTTT. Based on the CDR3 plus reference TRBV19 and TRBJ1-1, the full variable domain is DGGITQSPKYLFRKEGQNVTLSCEQNLNHDAMYWYRQDPGQGLRLIYYSQIVNDFQKGDIAEGYSVSREKKESFPLTVTSAQKNPTAFYLCASQTDHNTEAFFGQGTRLTVV.

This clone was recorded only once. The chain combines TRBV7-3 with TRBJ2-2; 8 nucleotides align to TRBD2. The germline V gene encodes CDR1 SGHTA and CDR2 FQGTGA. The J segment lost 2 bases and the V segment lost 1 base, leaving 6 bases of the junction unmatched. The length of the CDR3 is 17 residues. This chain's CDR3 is CASSLNGGGTNTGELFF. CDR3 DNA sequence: TGTGCCAGCAGCTTAAACGGGGGGGGGACCAACACCGGGGAGCTGTTTTTT.

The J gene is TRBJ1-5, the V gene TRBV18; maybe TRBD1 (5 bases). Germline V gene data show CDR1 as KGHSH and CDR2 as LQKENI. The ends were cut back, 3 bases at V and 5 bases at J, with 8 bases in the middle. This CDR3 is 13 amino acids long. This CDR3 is CASSPGGDQPQHF. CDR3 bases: TGTGCCAGCTCACCCGGGGGTGATCAGCCCCAGCATTTT. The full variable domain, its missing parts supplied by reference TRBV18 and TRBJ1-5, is NAGVMQNPRHLVRRRGQEARLRCSPMKGHSHVYWYRQLPEEGLKFMVYLQKENIIDESGMPKERFSAEFPKEGPSILRIQQVVRGDSAAYFCASSPGGDQPQHFGDGTRLSIL.

Here the CDR3 DNA reads TGTGCCAGCAGTGACGGACAGGGCCTTAATGAAAAACTGTTTTTT. Encoded protein: CASSDGQGLNEKLFF. This chain uses TRBV2 with TRBJ1-4, with 8 positions matching TRBD1. The CDR3 runs 15 residues. V dropped 3 bases and J dropped 4; count of bases not matched to a gene: 4. The germline V gene has CDR1 SNHLY and CDR2 FYNNEI.

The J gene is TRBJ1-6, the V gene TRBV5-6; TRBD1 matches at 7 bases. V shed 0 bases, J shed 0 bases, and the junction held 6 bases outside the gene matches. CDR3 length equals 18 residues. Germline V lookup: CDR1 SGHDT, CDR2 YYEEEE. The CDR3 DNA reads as TGTGCCAGCAGCTTGGGTGCAGGGGGATCCTCCTATAATTCACCCCTCCACTTT. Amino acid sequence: CASSLGAGGSSYNSPLHF. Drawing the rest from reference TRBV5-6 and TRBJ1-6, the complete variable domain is DAGVTQSPTHLIKTRGQQVTLRCSPKSGHDTVSWYQQALGQGPQFIFQYYEEEERQRGNFPDRFSGHQFPNYSSELNVNALLLGDSALYLCASSLGAGGSSYNSPLHFGNGTRLTVT.

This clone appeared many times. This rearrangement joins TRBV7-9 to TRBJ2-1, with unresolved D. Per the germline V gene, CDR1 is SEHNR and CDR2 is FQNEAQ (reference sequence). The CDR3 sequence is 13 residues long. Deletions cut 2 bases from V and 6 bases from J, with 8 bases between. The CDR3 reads CASSLQDANEQFF. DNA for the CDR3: TGTGCCAGCAGCTTACAGGATGCCAATGAGCAGTTCTTC.

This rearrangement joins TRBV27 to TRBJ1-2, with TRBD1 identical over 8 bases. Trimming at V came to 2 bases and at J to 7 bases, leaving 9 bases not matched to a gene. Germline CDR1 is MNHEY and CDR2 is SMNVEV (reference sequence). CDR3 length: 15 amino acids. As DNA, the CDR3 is TGTGCCAGCAGTTTAGGTGCAGGGGGCGCTTCTGGCTACACCTTC. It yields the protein CASSLGAGGASGYTF.

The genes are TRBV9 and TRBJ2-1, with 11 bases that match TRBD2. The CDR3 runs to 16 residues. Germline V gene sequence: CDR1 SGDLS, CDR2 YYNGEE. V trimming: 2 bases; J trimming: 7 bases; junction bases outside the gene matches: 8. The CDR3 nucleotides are TGTGCCAGCAGCGTGGGAGGGGGACTAGCGGATAATGAGCAGTTCTTC. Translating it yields CASSVGGGLADNEQFF.

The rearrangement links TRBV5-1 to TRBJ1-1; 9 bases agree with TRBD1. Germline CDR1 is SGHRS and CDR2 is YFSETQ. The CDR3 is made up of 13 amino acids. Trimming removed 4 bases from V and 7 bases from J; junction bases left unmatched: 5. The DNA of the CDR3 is TGCGCCAGCAGCCTGGGACAGGGTATTGAAGCTTTCTTT. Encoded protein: CASSLGQGIEAFF.

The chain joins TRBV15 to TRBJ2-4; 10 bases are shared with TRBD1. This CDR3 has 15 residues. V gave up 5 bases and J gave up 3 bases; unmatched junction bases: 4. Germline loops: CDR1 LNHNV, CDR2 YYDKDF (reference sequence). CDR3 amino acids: CATSVGTGVKNIQYF. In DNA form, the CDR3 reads TGTGCCACCAGCGTAGGGACAGGGGTCAAAAACATTCAGTACTTC.

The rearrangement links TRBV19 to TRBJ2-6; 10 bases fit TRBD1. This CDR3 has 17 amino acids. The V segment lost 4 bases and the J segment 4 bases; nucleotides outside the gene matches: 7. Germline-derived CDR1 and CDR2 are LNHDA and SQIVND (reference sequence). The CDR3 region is CASSTGQGLPGANVLTF. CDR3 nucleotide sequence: TGTGCCAGTAGTACGGGACAGGGGCTACCGGGGGCCAACGTCCTGACTTTC.

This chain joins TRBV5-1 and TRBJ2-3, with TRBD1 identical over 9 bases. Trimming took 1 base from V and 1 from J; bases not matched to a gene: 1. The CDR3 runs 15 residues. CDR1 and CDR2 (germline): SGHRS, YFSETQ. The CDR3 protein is CASSLWTGGTDTQYF. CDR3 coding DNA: TGCGCCAGCAGCTTGTGGACAGGGGGCACAGATACGCAGTATTTT.

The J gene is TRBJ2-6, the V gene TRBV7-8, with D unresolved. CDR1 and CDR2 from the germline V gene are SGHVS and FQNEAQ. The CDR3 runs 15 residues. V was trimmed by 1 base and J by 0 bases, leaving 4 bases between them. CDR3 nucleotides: TGTGCCAGCAGCTTAGGCTACTCTGGGGCCAACGTCCTGACTTTC. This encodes CASSLGYSGANVLTF.

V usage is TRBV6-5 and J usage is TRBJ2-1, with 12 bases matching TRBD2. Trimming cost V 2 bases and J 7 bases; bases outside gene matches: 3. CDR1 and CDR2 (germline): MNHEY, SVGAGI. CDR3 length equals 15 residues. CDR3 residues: CASSYLAGGDNEQFF. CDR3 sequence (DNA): TGTGCCAGCAGTTACCTAGCGGGGGGGGATAATGAGCAGTTCTTC.

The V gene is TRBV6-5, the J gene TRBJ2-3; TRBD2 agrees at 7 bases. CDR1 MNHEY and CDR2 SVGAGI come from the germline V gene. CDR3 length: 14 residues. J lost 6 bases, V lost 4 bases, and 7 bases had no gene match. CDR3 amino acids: CASSLPGGADTQYF. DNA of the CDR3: TGTGCCAGCAGTTTACCGGGGGGAGCGGATACGCAGTATTTT.

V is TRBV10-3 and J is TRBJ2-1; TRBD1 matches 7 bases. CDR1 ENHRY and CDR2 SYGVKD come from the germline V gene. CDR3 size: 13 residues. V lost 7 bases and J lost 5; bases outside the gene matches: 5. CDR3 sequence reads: CAIKLTGNNEQFF. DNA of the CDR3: TGTGCCATCAAATTGACAGGGAACAATGAGCAGTTCTTC.